This T cell receptor (beta chain) was identified during a study of blood T cells in healthy people across ages. Notes on the study in general: In the absence of known donor CMV status, changes in expanded clonotypes were possibly confounded.

V was pared by 6 bases and J by 0 bases, with 21 bases between. Germline V gene data show CDR1 as SGHTA and CDR2 as FQGNSA. There are 17 residues in the CDR3. Together with a sample-barcoded 5' primer, a J-beta primer mix was included in a second PCR lasting about 7 to 11 cycles. TCRdb reprocessed the 5' RACE reads via MiXCR and lists one record per CDR3 protein. The repertoire holds about 730,000 distinct CDR3 sequences, with roughly 45% as singletons. To note about this clonotype: Its antigen remains unknown.

The specimen sequenced was blood. The V gene is TRBV7-2, the J gene TRBJ2-7; D ambiguous. This sequence was found in a woman aged 60-75 years in good health. The CDR3 nucleotides read TGTGCCAGCAGGCCGCCAGGCAGTGGCGCGAACTCCTACGAGCAGTACTTC. Translating gives CASRPPGSGANSYEQYF.